This T cell receptor beta chain comes out of a study of T-cell reconstitution after alpha-beta-depleted transplantation in children. This clonotype was observed a single time. This may come from a read error, since a much larger clone is one base off. A library of TCRbeta sequences, prepared with unique molecular identifiers, was generated. TCRdb re-called the PCR reads through MiXCR, storing one row per CDR3 protein. The sample yields about 410,000 distinct CDR3 sequences, roughly 21% seen once. This CDR3 contains 15 residues. In germline, CDR1 is DFQATT, CDR2 SNEGSKA (reference sequence). This TCR was recovered from a human donor who donated a stem cell graft to a child with acute myeloid leukemia. The source was PBMCs from the stem cell graft donor, collected from the stem cell graft. This sequence joins TRBV20-1 and TRBJ2-7; 13 bases fit TRBD2. DNA of the CDR3: TGCAGTGCCAACGAGGGACTAGCGGGAAGCTACGAGCATTACTTC. The encoded protein is CSANEGLAGSYEHYF.